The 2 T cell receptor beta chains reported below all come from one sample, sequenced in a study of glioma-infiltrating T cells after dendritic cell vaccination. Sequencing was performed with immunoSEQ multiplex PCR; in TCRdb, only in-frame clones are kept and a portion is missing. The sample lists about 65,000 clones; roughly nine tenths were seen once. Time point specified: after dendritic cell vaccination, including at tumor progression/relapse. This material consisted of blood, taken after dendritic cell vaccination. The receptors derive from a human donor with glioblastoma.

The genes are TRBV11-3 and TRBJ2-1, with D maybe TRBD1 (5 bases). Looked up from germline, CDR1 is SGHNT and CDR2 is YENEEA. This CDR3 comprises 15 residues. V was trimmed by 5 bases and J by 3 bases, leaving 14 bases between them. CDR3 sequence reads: CASSPRLGHYNEQFF. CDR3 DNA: TGTGCCAGCAGCCCCCGACTGGGGCACTACAATGAGCAGTTCTTC.

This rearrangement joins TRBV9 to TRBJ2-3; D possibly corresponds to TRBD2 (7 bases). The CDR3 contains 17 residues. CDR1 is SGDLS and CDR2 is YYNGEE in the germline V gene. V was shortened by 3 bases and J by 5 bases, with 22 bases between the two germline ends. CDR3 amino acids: CASSASGYGGPGDTQYF. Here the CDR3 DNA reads TGTGCCAGCAGCGCGAGCGGCTACGGGGGGCCTGGAGATACGCAGTATTTT.